The rows below give T cell receptor beta chains drawn from one sample of a study of identical twins. TCRdb passed the 5' RACE reads through MiXCR, listing each CDR3 protein once. The data contain some 500,000 distinct CDR3 sequences, roughly a fifth of them singletons. The sample also formed part of further work on T cells expressing NK-cell markers.

The sequenced material came from CD4+ T cells sorted from blood. These receptors came from a woman under 30 in good health. CDR3s include the opening cysteine and the closing phenylalanine or tryptophan. The order of the fields is clone size, J gene, D gene, V gene, CDR3 protein, CDR3 DNA. D genes are given only for firm matches. Only part of the rows carry a size: once, few, many, or a class if the clone is expanded.

few,TRBJ2-3,NA,TRBV12-3/TRBV12-4,CASSSTGTQYF,TGTGCCAGCAGTTCCACAGGCACGCAGTATTTT
NA,TRBJ1-2,NA,TRBV5-6,CASSSGTSGYTF,TGTGCCAGCAGCTCAGGGACGAGTGGCTACACCTTC
NA,TRBJ2-7,TRBD1,TRBV5-1,CASSSSLPGTGDIYEQYF,TGCGCCAGCAGTTCTTCCCTTCCAGGGACAGGGGACATCTACGAGCAGTACTTC
NA,TRBJ2-1,TRBD1,TRBV14,CASSRWTGGLHNEQFF,TGTGCCAGCAGCCGTTGGACAGGAGGCTTACACAATGAGCAGTTCTTC
few,TRBJ1-1,NA,TRBV12-3/TRBV12-4,CASSILGTKNTEAFF,TGTGCCAGCAGTATTCTCGGGACCAAGAACACTGAAGCTTTCTTT
few,TRBJ2-1,TRBD2,TRBV9,CASSIQTSSNEQFF,TGTGCCAGCAGCATACAGACTAGCTCCAATGAGCAGTTCTTC
NA,TRBJ2-1,TRBD2,TRBV7-2,CASSPASGPYNEQFF,TGTGCCAGCAGCCCCGCTAGCGGGCCTTACAATGAGCAGTTCTTC
NA,TRBJ2-5,TRBD1,TRBV7-9,CASSLSHRGQETQYF,TGTGCCAGCAGCTTATCTCACAGGGGACAAGAGACCCAGTACTTC
few,TRBJ2-7,NA,TRBV15,CATSRDPLIVGPSSYEQYF,TGTGCCACCAGCAGAGATCCCCTTATCGTTGGTCCGAGCTCCTACGAGCAGTACTTC
NA,TRBJ2-7,NA,TRBV21-1,CASPAEGGRELVYEQYF,TGTGCCAGCCCAGCGGAAGGGGGGCGGGAGTTGGTTTACGAGCAGTACTTC